This T cell receptor (beta chain) was recorded in a study of shared T cell receptors in the human thymus. CDR3 length: 13 residues. Germline CDR1 and CDR2: MDHEN and SYDVKM. Trimming left V 7 bases short and J 7 bases short, with 14 bases between. Data came from immunoSEQ multiplex PCR; TCRdb stores just in-frame clones and leaves some out. Here the sample spans 600,000 or so clones, about 87% being singletons. In addition, the sample was reused for a study of human thymus T cells. This second study notes: Resections from corrective heart surgery supplied the thymus tissue. Thymic and blood repertoires showed apparently biased V and J gene usage. Thymic repertoires from unrelated individuals overlapped highly, related research reported.

The chain is built from TRBV28 and TRBJ1-5; D unclear. This receptor was taken from a boy younger than two with a congenital heart defect. The sequencing input was thymocytes. CDR3 protein: CASNLPDKQPQHF. The CDR3 DNA is TGTGCCAGCAACTTACCCGATAAGCAGCCCCAGCATTTT.